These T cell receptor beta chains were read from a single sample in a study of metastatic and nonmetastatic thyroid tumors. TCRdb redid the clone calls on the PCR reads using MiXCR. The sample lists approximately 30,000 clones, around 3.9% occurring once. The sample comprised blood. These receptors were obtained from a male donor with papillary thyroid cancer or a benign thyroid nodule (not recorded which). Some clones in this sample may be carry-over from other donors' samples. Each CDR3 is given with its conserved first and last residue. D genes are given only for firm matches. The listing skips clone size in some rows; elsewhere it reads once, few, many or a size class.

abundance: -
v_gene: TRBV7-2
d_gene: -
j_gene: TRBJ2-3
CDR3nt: TGTGCCAGCAGCGCCTACAGGGCCCCAGGGGGGGATACGCAGTATTTT
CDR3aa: CASSAYRAPGGDTQYF

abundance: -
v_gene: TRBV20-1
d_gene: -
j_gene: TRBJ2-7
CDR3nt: TGCAGTGCTAGAGATTTGTCCGTCTCCTACGAGCAGTACTTC
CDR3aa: CSARDLSVSYEQYF

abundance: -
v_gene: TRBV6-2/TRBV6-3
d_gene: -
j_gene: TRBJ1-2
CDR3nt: TGTGCCAGCAGTCGGGGTACGGGGTACAACTATGGCTACGCCTTC
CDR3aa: CASSRGTGYNYGYAF

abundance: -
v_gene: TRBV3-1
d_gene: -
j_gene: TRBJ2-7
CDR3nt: TGTGCCAGCAGCCAAGAAAGATTGTGGGGGACAACCTACGAGCAGTACTTC
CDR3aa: CASSQERLWGTTYEQYF

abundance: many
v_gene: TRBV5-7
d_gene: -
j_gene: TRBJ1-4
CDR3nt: TGTGCCAGCAGCATACCCTACACAGTCTCGGTAAGAGCAACTAATGAAAAACTGTTTTTT
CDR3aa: CASSIPYTVSVRATNEKLFF

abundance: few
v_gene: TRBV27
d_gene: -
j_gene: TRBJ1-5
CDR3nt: TGTGCCAGCAGTTTAATAGGAAACAGAAATCAGCCCCAGCATTTT
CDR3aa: CASSLIGNRNQPQHF

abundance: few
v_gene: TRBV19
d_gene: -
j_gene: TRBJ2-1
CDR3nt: TGTGCCTCCATAGGGAAGCTACCGGGAAAGATAAGGAATGAGCAGTTCTTC
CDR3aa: CASIGKLPGKIRNEQFF

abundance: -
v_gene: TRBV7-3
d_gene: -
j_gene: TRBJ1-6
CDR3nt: TGTGCCAGCAGCTTAAACAGGATTAATTCACCCCTCCACTTT
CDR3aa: CASSLNRINSPLHF

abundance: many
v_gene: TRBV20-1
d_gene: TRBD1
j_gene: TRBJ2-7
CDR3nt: TGCAGTGGTCAGGGGGACCGCCACGAGCAGTACTTC
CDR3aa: CSGQGDRHEQYF

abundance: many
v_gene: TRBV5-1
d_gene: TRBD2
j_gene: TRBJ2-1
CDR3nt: TGCGCCAGCAGCTTGGGGTCTGGCGGGAGGTCTTCGAGAAATGAGCAGTTCTTC
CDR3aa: CASSLGSGGRSSRNEQFF

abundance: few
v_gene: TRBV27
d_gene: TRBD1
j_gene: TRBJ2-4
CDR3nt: TGTGCCAGCAGTTCCGGGACAGGTTCGGACATTCAGTACTTC
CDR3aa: CASSSGTGSDIQYF

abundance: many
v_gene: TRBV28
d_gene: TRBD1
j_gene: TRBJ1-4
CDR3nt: TGTGCCAGCAGTCAAGACAGGGGGGGAGAAAAACTGTTTTTT
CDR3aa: CASSQDRGGEKLFF

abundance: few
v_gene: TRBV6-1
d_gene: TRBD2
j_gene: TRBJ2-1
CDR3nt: TGTGCCAGCAGCCGCACTAGCGGAACCGACAATGAGCAGTTCTTC
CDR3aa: CASSRTSGTDNEQFF

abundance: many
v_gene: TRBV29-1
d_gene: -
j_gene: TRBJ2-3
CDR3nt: TGCAGCGTTGAAGATCGTCTAGCCTATAGCACAGATACGCAGTATTTT
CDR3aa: CSVEDRLAYSTDTQYF

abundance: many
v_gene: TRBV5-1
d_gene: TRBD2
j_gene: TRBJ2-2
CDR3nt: TGCGCCAGCAGCTTGACACTAGCGGGGCGCGCGGACACCGGGGAGCTGTTTTTT
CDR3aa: CASSLTLAGRADTGELFF

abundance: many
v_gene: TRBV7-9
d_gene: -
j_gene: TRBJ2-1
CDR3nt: TGTGCCAGCAGCCCTAGTTCGGGGCCAAGAAAGAATGAGCAGTTCTTC
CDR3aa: CASSPSSGPRKNEQFF

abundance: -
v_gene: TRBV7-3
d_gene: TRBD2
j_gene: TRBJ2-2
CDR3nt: TGTGCCAGCAGCTCATCCCCGGGACTAGCGGGACCTAACAACACCGGGGAGCTGTTTTTT
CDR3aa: CASSSSPGLAGPNNTGELFF

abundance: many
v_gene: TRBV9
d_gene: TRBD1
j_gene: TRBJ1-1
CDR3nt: TGTGCCAGCGCTAGGGGGCAGGTGAACACTGAAGCTTTCTTT
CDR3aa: CASARGQVNTEAFF

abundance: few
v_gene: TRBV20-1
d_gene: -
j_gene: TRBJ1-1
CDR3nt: TGCAGTGCGGACATAGGAGGGATCGTGGAAGCTTTCTTT
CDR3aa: CSADIGGIVEAFF

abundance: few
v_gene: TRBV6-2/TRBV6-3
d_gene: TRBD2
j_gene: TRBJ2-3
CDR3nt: TGTGCCAGCAGTTACTCCGGACTAGCGGGATCAGATACGCAGTATTTT
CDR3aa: CASSYSGLAGSDTQYF

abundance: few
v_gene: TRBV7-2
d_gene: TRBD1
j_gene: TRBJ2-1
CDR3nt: TGTGCCATCAGCCTAGACAGGGTGAACTACAATGAGCAGTTCTTC
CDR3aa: CAISLDRVNYNEQFF

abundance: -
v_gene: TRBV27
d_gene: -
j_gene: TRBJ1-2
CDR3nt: TGTGCCAGCACCCCTAACTATGGCTACACCTTC
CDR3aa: CASTPNYGYTF

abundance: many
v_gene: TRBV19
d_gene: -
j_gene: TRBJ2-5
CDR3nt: TGTGCCAGTAGTACCACAGGGAAGGCCCAGTACTTC
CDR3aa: CASSTTGKAQYF